The T cell receptor (beta chain) under discussion was sequenced for a study of shared clonotypes between healthy human individuals. As concerns this clone: The antigen is unknown.

Using immunoSEQ multiplex PCR, the repertoire was profiled, and TCRdb retains in-frame clones only, with some absent. In the table there are approximately 340,000 clones, about 73% of which are singletons. CDR3 size: 16 residues. The junction had 11 bases not matched to a gene; V was cut back by 4 bases and J by 5 bases. Germline CDR1 reads SGDLS; CDR2 reads YYNGEE. Donors were healthy HIV-negative adults without recently reported acute infections or vaccinations. Splitting the CD4+ cells yielded a CD45RA+ naive subset and a CD45RA-negative memory subset. Broader study findings: Blood was the only sampled material, and tissue repertoires likely differ.

This TCR came from a man under 40 in good health. The chain employs TRBV9 and TRBJ2-3; TRBD1 matches 9 bases. Sequencing input: memory CD4+ T cells sorted from blood. Stated subset: CD45RA-negative fraction. The CDR3 region has the DNA TGTGCCAGCAGCATGCTACAGGGGGCGTCCATAGATACGCAGTATTTT. Residues: CASSMLQGASIDTQYF. Full variable domain (remainder filled in from reference TRBV9 and TRBJ2-3): DSGVTQTPKHLITATGQRVTLRCSPRSGDLSVYWYQQSLDQGLQFLIQYYNGEERAKGNILERFSAQQFPDLHSELNLSSLELGDSALYFCASSMLQGASIDTQYFGPGTRLTVL.